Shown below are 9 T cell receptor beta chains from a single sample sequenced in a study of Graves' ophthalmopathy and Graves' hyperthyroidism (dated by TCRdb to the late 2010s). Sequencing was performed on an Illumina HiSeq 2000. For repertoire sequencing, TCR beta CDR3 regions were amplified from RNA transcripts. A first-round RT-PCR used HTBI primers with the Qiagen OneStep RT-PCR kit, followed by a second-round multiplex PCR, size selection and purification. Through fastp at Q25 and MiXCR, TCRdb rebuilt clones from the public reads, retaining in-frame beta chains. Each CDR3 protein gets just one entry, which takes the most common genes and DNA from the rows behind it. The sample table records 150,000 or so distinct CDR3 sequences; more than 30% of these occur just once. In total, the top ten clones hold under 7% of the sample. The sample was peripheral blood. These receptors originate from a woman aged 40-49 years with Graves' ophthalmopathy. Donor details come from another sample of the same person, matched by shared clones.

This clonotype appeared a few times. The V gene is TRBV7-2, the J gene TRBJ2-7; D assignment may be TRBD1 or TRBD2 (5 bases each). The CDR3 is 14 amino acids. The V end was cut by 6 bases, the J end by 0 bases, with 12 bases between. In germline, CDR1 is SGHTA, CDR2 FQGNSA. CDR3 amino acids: CASRYRDGSYEQYF. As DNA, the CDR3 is TGTGCCAGCAGATATCGGGACGGCTCCTACGAGCAGTACTTC.

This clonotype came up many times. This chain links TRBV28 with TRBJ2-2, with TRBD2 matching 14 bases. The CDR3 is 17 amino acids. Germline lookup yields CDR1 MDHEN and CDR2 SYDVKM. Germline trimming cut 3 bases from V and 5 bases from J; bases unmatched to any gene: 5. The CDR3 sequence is CASSFPGLAGVTGELFF. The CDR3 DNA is TGTGCCAGCAGTTTTCCGGGACTAGCGGGAGTTACCGGGGAGCTGTTTTTT.

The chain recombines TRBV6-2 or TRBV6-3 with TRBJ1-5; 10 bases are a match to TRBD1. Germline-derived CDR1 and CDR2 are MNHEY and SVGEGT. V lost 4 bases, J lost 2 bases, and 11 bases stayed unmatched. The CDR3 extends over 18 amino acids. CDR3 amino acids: CASSSTGGARYGNQPQHF. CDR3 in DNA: TGTGCCAGCAGTTCGACAGGGGGCGCGAGATACGGCAATCAGCCCCAGCATTTT.

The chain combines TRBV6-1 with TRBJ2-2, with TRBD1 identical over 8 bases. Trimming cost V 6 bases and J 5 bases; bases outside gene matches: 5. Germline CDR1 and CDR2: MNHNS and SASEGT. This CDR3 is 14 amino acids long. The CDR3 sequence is CASSQGARTGELFF. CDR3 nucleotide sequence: TGTGCCAGCAGCCAGGGGGCCAGAACCGGGGAGCTGTTTTTT.

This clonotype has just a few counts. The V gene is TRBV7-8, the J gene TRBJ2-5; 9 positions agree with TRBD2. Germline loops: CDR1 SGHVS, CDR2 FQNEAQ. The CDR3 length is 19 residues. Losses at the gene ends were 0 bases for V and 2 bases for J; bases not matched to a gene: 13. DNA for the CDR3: TGTGCCAGCAGCTTAGCGAGGGTGGTCGGCGGGAGGGGGCAAGAGACCCAGTACTTC. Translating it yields CASSLARVVGGRGQETQYF.

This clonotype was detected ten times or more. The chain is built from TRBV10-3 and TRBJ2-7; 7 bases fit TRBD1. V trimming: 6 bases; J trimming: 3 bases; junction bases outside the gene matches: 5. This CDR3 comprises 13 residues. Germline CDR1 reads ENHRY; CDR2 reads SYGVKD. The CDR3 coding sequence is TGTGCCATCAGCGTAAGACAGGGCTACGAGCAGTACTTC. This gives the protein CAISVRQGYEQYF.

In DNA form, the CDR3 reads TGTGCCAGCAGCTTAATCGGCCTACGGGGGAACACTGAAGCTTTCTTT. This sequence encodes CASSLIGLRGNTEAFF. The rearrangement links TRBV7-3 to TRBJ1-1; D call uncertain. Germline CDR1 reads SGHTA; CDR2 reads FQGTGA. V dropped 1 base and J dropped 1 base, with 13 bases sitting between them. The CDR3 is 16 amino acids. Full variable domain (outside the CDR3, taken from reference TRBV7-3 and TRBJ1-1): GAGVSQTPSNKVTEKGKYVELRCDPISGHTALYWYRQSLGQGPEFLIYFQGTGAADDSGLPNDRFFAVRPEGSVSTLKIQRTERGDSAVYLCASSLIGLRGNTEAFFGQGTRLTVV.

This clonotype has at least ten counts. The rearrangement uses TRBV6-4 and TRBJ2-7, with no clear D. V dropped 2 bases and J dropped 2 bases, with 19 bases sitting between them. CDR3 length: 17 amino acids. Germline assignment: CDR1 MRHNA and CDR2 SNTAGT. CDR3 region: CASSDIETGLRPYEQYF. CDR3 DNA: TGTGCCAGCAGTGACATAGAGACCGGGTTAAGACCCTACGAGCAGTACTTC.

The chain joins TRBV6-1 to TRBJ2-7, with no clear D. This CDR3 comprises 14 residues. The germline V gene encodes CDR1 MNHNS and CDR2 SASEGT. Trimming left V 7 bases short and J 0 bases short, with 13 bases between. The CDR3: CASTPRRFSYEQYF. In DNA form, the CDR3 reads TGTGCCAGCACCCCTAGACGGTTCTCCTACGAGCAGTACTTC.